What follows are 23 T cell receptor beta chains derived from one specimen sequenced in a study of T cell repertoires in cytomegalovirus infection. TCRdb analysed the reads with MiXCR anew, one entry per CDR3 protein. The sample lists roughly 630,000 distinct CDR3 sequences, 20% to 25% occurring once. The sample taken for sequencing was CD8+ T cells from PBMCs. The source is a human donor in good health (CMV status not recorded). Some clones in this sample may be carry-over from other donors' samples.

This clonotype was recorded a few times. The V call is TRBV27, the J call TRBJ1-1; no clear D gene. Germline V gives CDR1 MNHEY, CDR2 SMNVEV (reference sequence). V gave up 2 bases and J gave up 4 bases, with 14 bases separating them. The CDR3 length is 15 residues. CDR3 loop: CASSLRGSQATEAFF. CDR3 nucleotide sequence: TGTGCCAGCAGTTTAAGAGGTAGCCAGGCCACTGAAGCTTTCTTT.

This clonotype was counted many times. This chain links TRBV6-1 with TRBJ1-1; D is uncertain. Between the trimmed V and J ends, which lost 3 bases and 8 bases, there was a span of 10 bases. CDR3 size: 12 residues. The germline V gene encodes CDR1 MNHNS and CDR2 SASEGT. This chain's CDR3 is CASSDRGIEAFF. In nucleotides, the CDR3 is TGTGCCAGCAGTGACCGAGGAATCGAAGCTTTCTTT.

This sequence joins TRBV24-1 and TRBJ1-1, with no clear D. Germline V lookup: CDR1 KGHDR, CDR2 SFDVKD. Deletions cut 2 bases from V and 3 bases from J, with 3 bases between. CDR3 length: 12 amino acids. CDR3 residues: CATSDSDTEAFF. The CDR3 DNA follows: TGTGCCACCAGTGATTCCGACACTGAAGCTTTCTTT.

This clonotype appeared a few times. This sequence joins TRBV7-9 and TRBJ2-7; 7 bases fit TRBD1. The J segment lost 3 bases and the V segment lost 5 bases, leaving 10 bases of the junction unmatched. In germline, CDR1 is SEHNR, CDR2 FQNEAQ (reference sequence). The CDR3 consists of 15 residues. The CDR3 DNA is TGTGCCAGCAGCACAAACAGGGGACAAGACTACGAGCAGTACTTC. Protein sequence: CASSTNRGQDYEQYF.

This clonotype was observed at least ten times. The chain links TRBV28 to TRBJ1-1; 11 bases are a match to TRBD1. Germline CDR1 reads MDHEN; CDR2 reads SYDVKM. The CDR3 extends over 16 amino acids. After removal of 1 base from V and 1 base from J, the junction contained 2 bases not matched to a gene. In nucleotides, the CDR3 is TGTGCCAGCAGTTTATCTGGGACAGGGGGGAACACTGAAGCTTTCTTT. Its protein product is CASSLSGTGGNTEAFF.

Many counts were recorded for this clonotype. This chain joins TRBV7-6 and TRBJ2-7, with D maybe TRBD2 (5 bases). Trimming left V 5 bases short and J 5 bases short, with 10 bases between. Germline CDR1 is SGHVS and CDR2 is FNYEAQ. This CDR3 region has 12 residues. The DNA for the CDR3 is TGTGCCAGCAGCCCCCTCGGGGACGAGCAGTACTTC. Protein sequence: CASSPLGDEQYF.

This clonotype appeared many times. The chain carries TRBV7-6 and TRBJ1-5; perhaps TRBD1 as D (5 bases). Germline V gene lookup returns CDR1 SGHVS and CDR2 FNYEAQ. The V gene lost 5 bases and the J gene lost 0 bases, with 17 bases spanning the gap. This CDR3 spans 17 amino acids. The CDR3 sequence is CASSLWAGPDSNQPQHF. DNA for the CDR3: TGTGCCAGCAGCCTGTGGGCAGGGCCGGATAGCAATCAGCCCCAGCATTTT.

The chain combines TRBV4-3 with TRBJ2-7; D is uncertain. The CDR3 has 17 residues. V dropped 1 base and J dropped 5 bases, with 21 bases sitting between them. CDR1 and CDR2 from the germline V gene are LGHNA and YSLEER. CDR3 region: CASSQVVQHHCRHEQYV. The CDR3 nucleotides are TGCGCCAGCAGCCAAGTGGTCCAGCACCACTGCCGGCACGAGCAGTACGTC.

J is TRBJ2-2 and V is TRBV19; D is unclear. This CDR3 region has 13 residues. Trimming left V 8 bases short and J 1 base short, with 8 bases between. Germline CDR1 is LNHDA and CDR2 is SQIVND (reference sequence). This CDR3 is CASGVLNTGELFF. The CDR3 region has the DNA TGTGCCAGTGGGGTACTGAACACCGGGGAGCTGTTTTTT.

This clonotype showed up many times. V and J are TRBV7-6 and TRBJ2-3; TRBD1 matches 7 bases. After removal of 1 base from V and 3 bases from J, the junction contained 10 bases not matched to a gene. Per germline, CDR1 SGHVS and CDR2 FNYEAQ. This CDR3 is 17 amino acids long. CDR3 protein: CASSLDPNDRVTDTQYF. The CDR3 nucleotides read TGTGCCAGCAGCTTAGATCCAAACGACAGGGTGACAGATACGCAGTATTTT.

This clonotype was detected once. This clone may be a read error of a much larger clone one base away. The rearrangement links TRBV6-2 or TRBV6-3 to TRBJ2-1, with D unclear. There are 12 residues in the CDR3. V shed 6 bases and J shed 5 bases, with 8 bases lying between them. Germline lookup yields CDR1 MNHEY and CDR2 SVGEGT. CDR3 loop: CASRADHNEQFF. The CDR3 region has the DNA TGTGCCAGCAGAGCTGACCACAATGAGCAGTTCTTC.

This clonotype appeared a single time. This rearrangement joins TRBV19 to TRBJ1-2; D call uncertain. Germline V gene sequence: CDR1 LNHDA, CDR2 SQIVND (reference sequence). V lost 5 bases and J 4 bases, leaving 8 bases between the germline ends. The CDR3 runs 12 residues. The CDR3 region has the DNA TGTGCCAGTAGTCCGCCTTCCTATGGCTACACCTTC. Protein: CASSPPSYGYTF.

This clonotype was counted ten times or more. The chain's CDR3 is CASSSRGYDEKLFF. In nucleotides, the CDR3 is TGTGCCAGCAGCTCACGGGGGTACGATGAAAAACTGTTTTTT. The chain couples TRBV7-9 to TRBJ1-4; tentative D call: TRBD1 (5 bases). This CDR3 spans 14 amino acids. The germline V and J ends were trimmed by 4 bases and 6 bases, with 12 bases remaining between them. Germline V lookup: CDR1 SEHNR, CDR2 FQNEAQ (reference sequence).

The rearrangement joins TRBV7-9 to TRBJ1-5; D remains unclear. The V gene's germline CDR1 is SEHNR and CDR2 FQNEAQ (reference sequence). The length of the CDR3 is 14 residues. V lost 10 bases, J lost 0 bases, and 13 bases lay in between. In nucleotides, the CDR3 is TGTGCCAACACCCAGGACGGTAGCAATCAGCCCCAGCATTTT. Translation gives CANTQDGSNQPQHF. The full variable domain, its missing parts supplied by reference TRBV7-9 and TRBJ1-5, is DTGVSQNPRHKITKRGQNVTFRCDPISEHNRLYWYRQTLGQGPEFLTYFQNEAQLEKSRLLSDRFSAERPKGSFSTLEIQRTEQGDSAMYLCANTQDGSNQPQHFGDGTRLSIL.

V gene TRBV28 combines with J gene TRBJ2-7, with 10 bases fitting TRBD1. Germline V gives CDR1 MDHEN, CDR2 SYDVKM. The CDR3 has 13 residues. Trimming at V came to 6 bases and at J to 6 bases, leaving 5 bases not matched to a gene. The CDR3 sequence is CASSDRGHPEQYV. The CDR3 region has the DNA TGTGCCAGCAGCGACAGGGGGCATCCCGAGCAGTACGTC.

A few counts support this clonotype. The CDR3 spells CRADGPPEYEQYV. In DNA form, the CDR3 reads TGCAGGGCAGACGGTCCGCCCGAGTACGAGCAGTACGTC. This rearrangement joins TRBV20-1 to TRBJ2-7; D uncertain. This CDR3 comprises 13 residues. The germline CDR1 and CDR2 sequences are DFQATT and SNEGSKA (reference sequence).

The CDR3 nucleotides are TGTGCCAGCAGCGACCGAAAAATAGCGGGTTTAAATGAGCAGTTCTTC. It encodes CASSDRKIAGLNEQFF. The J gene is TRBJ2-1, the V gene TRBV7-9, with TRBD2 identical over 7 bases. This CDR3 spans 16 amino acids. V was clipped by 5 bases and J by 7 bases; unmatched bases: 14. Germline-derived CDR1 and CDR2 are SEHNR and FQNEAQ (reference sequence).

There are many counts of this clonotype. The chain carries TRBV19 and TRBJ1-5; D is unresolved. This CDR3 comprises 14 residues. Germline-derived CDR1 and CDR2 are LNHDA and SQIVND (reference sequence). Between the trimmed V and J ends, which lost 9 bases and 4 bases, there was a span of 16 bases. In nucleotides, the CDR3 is TGTGCCAGGATACCGGCAGACCCTAATCAGCCCCAGCATTTT. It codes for CARIPADPNQPQHF.

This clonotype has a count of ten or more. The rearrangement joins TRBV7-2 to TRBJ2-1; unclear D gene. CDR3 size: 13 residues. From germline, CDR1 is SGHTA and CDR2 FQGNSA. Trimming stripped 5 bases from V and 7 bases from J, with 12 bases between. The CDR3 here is CASSDPTTNEQFF. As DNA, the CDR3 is TGTGCCAGCAGCGACCCAACGACTAATGAGCAGTTCTTC.

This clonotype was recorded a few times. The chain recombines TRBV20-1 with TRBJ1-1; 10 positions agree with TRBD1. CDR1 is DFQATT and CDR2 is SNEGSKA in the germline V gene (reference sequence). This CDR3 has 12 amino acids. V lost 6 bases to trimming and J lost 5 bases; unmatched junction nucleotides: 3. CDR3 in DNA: TGCAGTGCCGGACAGGGGGGAACTGAAGCTTTCTTT. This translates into CSAGQGGTEAFF.

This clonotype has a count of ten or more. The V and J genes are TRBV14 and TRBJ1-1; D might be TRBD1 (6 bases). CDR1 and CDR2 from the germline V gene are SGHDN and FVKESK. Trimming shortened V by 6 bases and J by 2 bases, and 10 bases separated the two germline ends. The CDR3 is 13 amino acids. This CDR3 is CASRTGQNTEAFF. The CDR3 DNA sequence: TGTGCCAGCAGGACGGGACAAAACACTGAAGCTTTCTTT.

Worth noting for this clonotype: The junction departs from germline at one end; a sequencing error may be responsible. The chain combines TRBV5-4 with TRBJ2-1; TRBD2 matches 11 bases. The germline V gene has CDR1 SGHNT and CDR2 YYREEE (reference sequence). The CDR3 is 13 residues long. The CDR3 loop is CAFRLAGSGEQLF. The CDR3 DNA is TGTGCCTTCCGACTAGCGGGGTCGGGTGAGCAGCTCTTC.

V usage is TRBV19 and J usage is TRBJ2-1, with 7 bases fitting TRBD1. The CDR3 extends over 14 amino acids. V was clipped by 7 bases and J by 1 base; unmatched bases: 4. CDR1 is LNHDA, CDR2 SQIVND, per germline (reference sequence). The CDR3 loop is CASMGTASYNEQFF. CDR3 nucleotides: TGTGCCAGTATGGGGACAGCATCCTACAATGAGCAGTTCTTC.